This entry is about one T cell receptor beta chain. Other DNA variants within this sample encode the same CDR3. These data belong to a study of shared clonotypes between healthy human individuals. Germline V CDR1 and CDR2: SGHTA, FQGTGA. There are 14 residues in the CDR3. Germline trimming cut 2 bases from V and 4 bases from J; bases unmatched to any gene: 4. Produced via immunoSEQ multiplex PCR; TCRdb's table is partial and in-frame only. Here the sample spans a few million clones, more than 85% being singletons. Sequenced: naive CD4+ T cells from PBMCs. Documented subset: CD45RA+ positively selected. The rearrangement joins TRBV7-3 to TRBJ2-5; 7 nucleotides match TRBD2. The receptor was isolated from a man in his late teens or twenties in good health. Some clones in this sample may be carry-over from other donors' samples. Here the CDR3 reads CASSLAGVGETQYF. The CDR3 DNA follows: TGTGCCAGCAGCTTAGCGGGAGTAGGAGAGACCCAGTACTTC.